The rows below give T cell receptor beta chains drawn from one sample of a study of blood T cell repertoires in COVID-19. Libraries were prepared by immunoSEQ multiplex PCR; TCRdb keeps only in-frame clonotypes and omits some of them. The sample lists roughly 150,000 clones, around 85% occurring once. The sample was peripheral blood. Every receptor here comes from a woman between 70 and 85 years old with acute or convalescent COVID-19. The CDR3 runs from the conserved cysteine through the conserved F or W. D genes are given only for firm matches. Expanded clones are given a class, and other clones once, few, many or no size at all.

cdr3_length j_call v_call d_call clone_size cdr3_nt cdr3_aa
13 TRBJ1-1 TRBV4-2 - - TGTGCCAGCAGCCAACCAATTGGCGGTGAAGCTTTCTTT CASSQPIGGEAFF
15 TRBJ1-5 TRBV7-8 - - TGTGCCAGCAGCTTAGGCAGGGGTTACAATCAGCCCCAGCATTTT CASSLGRGYNQPQHF
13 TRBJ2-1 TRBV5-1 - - TGCGCCAGCAGCTCAGGGGAGCGGAGTGAGCAGTTCTTC CASSSGERSEQFF
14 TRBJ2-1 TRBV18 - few TGTGCCAGCTCACCCTACGGGGGACACAATGAGCAGTTCTTC CASSPYGGHNEQFF
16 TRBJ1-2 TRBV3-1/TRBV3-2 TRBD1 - TGTGCCAGCAGCCAAGATCAGACAGGGTGGAACTATGGCTACACCTTC CASSQDQTGWNYGYTF
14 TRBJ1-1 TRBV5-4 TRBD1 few TGTGCCAGCAGCTTGGAACAGGGGGCTGGTGAAGCTTTCTTT CASSLEQGAGEAFF
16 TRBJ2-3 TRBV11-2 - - TGTGCCAGCAGCTCGGACCCAACGGGGAGCACAGATACGCAGTATTTT CASSSDPTGSTDTQYF
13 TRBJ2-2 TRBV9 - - TGTGCCAGCAGCGCGACAAACACCGGGGAGCTGTTTTTT CASSATNTGELFF
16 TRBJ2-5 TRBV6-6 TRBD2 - TGTGCCAGCAGTCCTGGCTTCGCGGGGGGGCTGGAGACCCAGTACTTC CASSPGFAGGLETQYF
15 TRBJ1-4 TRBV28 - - TGTGCCAGCAGCGTCCGGGGGAGGACTAATGAAAAACTGTTTTTT CASSVRGRTNEKLFF
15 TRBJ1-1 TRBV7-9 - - TGTGCCAGCAGCTTAGTCCAGGGAGGTTACACTGAAGCTTTCTTT CASSLVQGGYTEAFF
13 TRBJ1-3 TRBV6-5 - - TGTGCCAGCAGTCTTGACTCGGGAAACACCATATATTTT CASSLDSGNTIYF
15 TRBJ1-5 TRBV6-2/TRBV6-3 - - TGTGCCAGCAGTTACGGACACTATAGCAATCAGCCCCAGCATTTT CASSYGHYSNQPQHF
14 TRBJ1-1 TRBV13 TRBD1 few TGTGCCAGCAGCGGATTACAGGGGGGGACTGAAGCTTTCTTT CASSGLQGGTEAFF
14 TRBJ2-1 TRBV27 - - TGTGCCAGCAGTTCGGGTTTACGTCCCAATGAGCAGTTCTTC CASSSGLRPNEQFF
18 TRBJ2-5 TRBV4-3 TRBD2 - TGCGCCAGCAGCCAAGACTGGGGAGGACTAGTGTACCAAGAGACCCAGTACTTC CASSQDWGGLVYQETQYF